This T cell receptor beta chain comes out of a study of identical twins. This clonotype was detected a few times. Its antigen is currently unknown. The CDR3 spans 14 residues. The germline V and J ends were trimmed by 7 bases and 3 bases, with 13 bases remaining between them. Germline V gene sequence: CDR1 MNHNS, CDR2 SASEGT. General study findings and limits: One should note that invariant MAIT and iNKT cells could partly confound zero-insertion analyses.

A universal primer site was created by template switching, with the cDNA bearing unique molecular identifiers. TCRdb fed the 5' RACE reads into MiXCR, producing one record per CDR3 protein. Here the sample spans around 300,000 distinct CDR3 sequences, 6.5% to 9.5% being singletons. These data were likewise used in another study, on yellow fever vaccine responses in identical twins.

The clonotype comes from a woman younger than 35 in good health. The gene calls are TRBV6-1 and TRBJ1-5, with a tentative D call TRBD1 (6 bases). Sample: memory (CD45RO+) T cells sorted from blood. In nucleotides, the CDR3 is TGTGCCAGCAACCGGGACACCAACAATCAGCCCCAGCATTTT. Translated, it gives CASNRDTNNQPQHF.